Listed below are T cell receptor beta chains from one sample, sequenced in a study of cytomegalovirus exposure and HLA in healthy donors. The method was immunoSEQ multiplex PCR; TCRdb's version includes in-frame clones alone and lacks a portion of them. The sample holds about 270,000 clones, 65% to 85% seen once. Sequenced input: PBMCs. The receptors derive from a female donor in good health and CMV-seronegative. Each CDR3 is given with its conserved first and last residue. A D gene is named only where the DNA matches it firmly. Size tells how often a clone was seen (once, few, many) or the class of an expanded clone, and some rows leave it out.

clone_size: -
d_call: TRBD1
j_call: TRBJ1-5
v_call: TRBV27
cdr3_nt: TGTGCCAGCAGTTTAGGGACAGGGGTCAGCCAGCCCCAGCATTTT
cdr3_aa: CASSLGTGVSQPQHF

clone_size: few
d_call: TRBD2
j_call: TRBJ2-5
v_call: TRBV13
cdr3_nt: TGTGCCAGCAGCTCCACCGGGACTAGCGGGGGGACCCAGTACTTC
cdr3_aa: CASSSTGTSGGTQYF

clone_size: -
d_call: TRBD2
j_call: TRBJ2-3
v_call: TRBV19
cdr3_nt: TGTGCCAGTACTGGTAGCGGGAACGCAGATACGCAGTATTTT
cdr3_aa: CASTGSGNADTQYF

clone_size: few
d_call: TRBD1
j_call: TRBJ1-2
v_call: TRBV30
cdr3_nt: TGTGCCTGGAGTGAGAAGACAGGGTCCTACACCTTC
cdr3_aa: CAWSEKTGSYTF

clone_size: -
d_call: -
j_call: TRBJ1-1
v_call: TRBV10-1
cdr3_nt: TGCGCCAGCAGTGAGTTGGTTCAGGGGAACACTGAAGCTTTCTTT
cdr3_aa: CASSELVQGNTEAFF

clone_size: once
d_call: -
j_call: TRBJ1-1
v_call: TRBV7-9
cdr3_nt: TGTGCCAGCACCTCCCTCGTCTCGAACACTGAAGCTTTCTTT
cdr3_aa: CASTSLVSNTEAFF

clone_size: -
d_call: -
j_call: TRBJ2-1
v_call: TRBV19
cdr3_nt: TGTGCCAGTAGTGTGGGCCTACTAGTCACTGGGAATGAGCAGTTCTTC
cdr3_aa: CASSVGLLVTGNEQFF

clone_size: few
d_call: TRBD1
j_call: TRBJ2-1
v_call: TRBV10-3
cdr3_nt: TGTGCCATCAGTGAGTCGGGACAGGGAAGTCCCAGGTCCTCCTACAATGAGCAGTTCTTC
cdr3_aa: CAISESGQGSPRSSYNEQFF

clone_size: -
d_call: TRBD1
j_call: TRBJ2-4
v_call: TRBV28
cdr3_nt: TGTGCCAGCAGCTCCACGTGGGACAGGGGGCTCGGAAACATTCAGTACTTC
cdr3_aa: CASSSTWDRGLGNIQYF

clone_size: -
d_call: TRBD2
j_call: TRBJ2-1
v_call: TRBV7-3
cdr3_nt: TGTGCCAGCAGCTTCCTAGCGGGAAGGAATGAGCAGTTCTTC
cdr3_aa: CASSFLAGRNEQFF

clone_size: -
d_call: -
j_call: TRBJ2-5
v_call: TRBV7-6
cdr3_nt: TGTGCCAGCTCCCCCCTGGAGGTGCGGCAAGAGACCCAGTACTTC
cdr3_aa: CASSPLEVRQETQYF

clone_size: once
d_call: -
j_call: TRBJ1-1
v_call: TRBV6-5
cdr3_nt: TGTGCCAGCAGTTACGCCGACAGTAACACTGAAGCTTTCTTT
cdr3_aa: CASSYADSNTEAFF

clone_size: few
d_call: TRBD1
j_call: TRBJ1-3
v_call: TRBV2
cdr3_nt: TGTGCCAGCAAAGGGGGACAGGGTGCTGGAAACACCATATATTTT
cdr3_aa: CASKGGQGAGNTIYF

clone_size: -
d_call: -
j_call: TRBJ2-5
v_call: TRBV6-5
cdr3_nt: TGTGCCGCGCGGCTGTCACAGGGGAGGCGGGAGACCCAGTACTTC
cdr3_aa: CAARLSQGRRETQYF